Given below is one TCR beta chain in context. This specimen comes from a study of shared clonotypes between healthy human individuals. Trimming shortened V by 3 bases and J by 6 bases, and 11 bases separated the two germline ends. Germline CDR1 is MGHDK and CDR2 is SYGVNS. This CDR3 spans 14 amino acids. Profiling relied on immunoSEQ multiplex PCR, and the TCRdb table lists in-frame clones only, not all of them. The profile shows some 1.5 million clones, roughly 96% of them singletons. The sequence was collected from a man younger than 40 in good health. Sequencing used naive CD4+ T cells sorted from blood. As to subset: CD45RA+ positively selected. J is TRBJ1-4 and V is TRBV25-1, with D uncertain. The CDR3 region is CASSESRGYEKLFF. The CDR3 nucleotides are TGTGCCAGCAGTGAGAGTCGGGGTTATGAAAAACTGTTTTTT.